This record concerns one TCR beta chain sequence. Its cognate antigen is unknown. Pooling was applied to second doses at about 4 or about 12 weeks. The sample originates from a study of T cell responses to AZD1222 COVID-19 vaccine. Findings and caveats of the study: After the peak T cell response, and only then, were repertoires sampled. Vaccination with two AZD1222 doses was followed by a rise in Spike-specific TCR breadth and depth.

The CDR3 sequence is 14 residues long. Per germline, CDR1 SGHVS and CDR2 FQNEAQ. V was clipped by 0 bases and J by 8 bases; unmatched bases: 4. Clones were sequenced by immunoSEQ multiplex PCR, and TCRdb holds only the in-frame ones, with some missing. The sample contains about 130,000 clones, roughly 92% of which appear only once. The V and J genes are TRBV7-8 and TRBJ2-1, with 7 bases lining up with TRBD2. The sequences come from peripheral blood, collected 28 days after the second AZD1222 dose. The sequence was collected from an adult who received the AZD1222 COVID-19 vaccine. The CDR3 here is CASSLAGRVHEQFF. The CDR3 DNA follows: TGTGCCAGCAGCTTAGCAGGGAGGGTCCATGAGCAGTTCTTC.